The clone carrying this TCR beta chain has a handful of counts. Time point: patch test 1, 2 weeks after DPC sensitization. Treatment described: therapeutic diphenylcyclopropenone sensitization with weekly scalp DPC. TCRdb re-called the RACE reads with MiXCR, one entry per CDR3 protein. This table has 95,000 to 150,000 distinct CDR3 sequences, roughly 13% appearing once. These data come from a study of human T cells and chemical hapten exposure. Whole-study context: A roughly 2 cm by roughly 2 cm inner upper arm patch received 2% DPC for sensitization. Diphenylcyclopropenone doses were given weekly to the scalps of patients across the roughly 23-week study.

The germline CDR1 and CDR2 sequences are MNHEY and SVGAGI. The V end lost 0 bases, the J end lost 2 bases, and 13 bases lay between the germline ends. CDR3 length: 16 residues. Sequences were derived from whole blood, sampled in connection with sensitization to the hapten diphenylcyclopropenone (DPC). The genes are TRBV6-5 and TRBJ1-2; D is ambiguous. The receptor was derived from a man younger than 30 with alopecia areata. Some clones in this sample may be carry-over from other donors' samples. The CDR3 sequence is CASSYSGRLRNYGYTF. The CDR3 nucleotides read TGTGCCAGCAGTTACTCCGGCAGGCTCCGAAACTATGGCTACACCTTC.